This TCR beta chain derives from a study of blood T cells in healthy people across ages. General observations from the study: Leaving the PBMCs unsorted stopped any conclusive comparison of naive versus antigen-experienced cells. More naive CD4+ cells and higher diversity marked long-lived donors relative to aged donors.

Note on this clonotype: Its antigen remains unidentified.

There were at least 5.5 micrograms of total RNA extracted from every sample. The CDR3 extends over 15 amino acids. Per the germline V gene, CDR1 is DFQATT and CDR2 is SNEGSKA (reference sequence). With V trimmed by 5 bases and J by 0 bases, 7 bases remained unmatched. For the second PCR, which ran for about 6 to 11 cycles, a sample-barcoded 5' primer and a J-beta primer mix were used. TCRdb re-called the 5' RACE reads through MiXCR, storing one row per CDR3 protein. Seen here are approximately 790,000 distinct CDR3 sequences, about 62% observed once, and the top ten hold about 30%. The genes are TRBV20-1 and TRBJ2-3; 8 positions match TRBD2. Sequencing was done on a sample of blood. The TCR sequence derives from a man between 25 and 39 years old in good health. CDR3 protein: CSAGSGESSTDTQYF. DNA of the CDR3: TGCAGTGCTGGTAGCGGGGAGTCTAGCACAGATACGCAGTATTTT.